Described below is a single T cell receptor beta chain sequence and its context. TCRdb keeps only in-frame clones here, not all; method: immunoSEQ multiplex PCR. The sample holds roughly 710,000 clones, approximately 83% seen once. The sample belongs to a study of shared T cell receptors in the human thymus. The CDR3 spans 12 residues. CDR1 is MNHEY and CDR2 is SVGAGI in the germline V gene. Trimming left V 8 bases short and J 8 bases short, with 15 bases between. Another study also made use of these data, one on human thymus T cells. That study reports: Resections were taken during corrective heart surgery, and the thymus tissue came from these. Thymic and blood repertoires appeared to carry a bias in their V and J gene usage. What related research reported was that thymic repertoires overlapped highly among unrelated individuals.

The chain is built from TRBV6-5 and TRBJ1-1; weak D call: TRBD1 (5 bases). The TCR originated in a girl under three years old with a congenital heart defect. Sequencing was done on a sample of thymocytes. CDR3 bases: TGTGCCAGCTACCTCCAGGGAGGGGAAGCTTTCTTT. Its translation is CASYLQGGEAFF.